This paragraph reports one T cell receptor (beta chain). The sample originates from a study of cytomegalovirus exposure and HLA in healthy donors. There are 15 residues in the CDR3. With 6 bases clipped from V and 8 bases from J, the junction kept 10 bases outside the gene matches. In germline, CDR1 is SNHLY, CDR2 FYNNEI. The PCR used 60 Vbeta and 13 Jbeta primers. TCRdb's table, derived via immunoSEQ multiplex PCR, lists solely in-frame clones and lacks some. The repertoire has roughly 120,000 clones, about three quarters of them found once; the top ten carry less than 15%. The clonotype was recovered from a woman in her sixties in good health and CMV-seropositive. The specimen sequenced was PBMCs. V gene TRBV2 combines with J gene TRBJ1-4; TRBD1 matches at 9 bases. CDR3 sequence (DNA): TGTGCCAGCAGACTACCGACAGGGGGGCGAGAAAAACTGTTTTTT. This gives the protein CASRLPTGGREKLFF.